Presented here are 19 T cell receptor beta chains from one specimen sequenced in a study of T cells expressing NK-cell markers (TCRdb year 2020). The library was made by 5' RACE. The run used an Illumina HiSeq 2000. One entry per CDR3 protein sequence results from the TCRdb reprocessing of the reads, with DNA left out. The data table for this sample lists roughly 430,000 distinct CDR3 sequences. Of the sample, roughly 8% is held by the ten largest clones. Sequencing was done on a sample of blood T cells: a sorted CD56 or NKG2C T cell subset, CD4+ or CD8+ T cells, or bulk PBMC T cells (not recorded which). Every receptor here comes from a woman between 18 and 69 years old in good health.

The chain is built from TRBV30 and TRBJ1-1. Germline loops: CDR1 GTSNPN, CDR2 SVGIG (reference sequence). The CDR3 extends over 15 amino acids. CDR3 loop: CASRRSAGTNTEAFF.

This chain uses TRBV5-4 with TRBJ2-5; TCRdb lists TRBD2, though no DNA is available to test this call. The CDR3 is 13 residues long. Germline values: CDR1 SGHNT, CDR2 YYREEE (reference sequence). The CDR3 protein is CASSSVSGETQYF.

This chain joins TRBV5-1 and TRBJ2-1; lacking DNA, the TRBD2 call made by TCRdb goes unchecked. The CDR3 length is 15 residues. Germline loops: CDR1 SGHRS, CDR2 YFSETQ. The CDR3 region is CASSLVSGSPNEQFF.

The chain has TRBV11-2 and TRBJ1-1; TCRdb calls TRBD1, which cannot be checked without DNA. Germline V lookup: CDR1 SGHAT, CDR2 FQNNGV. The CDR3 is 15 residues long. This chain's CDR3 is CASSPTTGRGTEAFF.

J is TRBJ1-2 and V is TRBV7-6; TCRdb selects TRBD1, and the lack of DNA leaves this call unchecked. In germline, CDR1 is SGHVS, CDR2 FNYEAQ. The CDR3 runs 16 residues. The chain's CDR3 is CASSLSDRAVSYGYTF. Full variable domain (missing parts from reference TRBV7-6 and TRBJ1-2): GAGVSQSPRYKVTKRGQDVALRCDPISGHVSLYWYRQALGQGPEFLTYFNYEAQQDKSGLPNDRFSAERPEGSISTLTIQRTEQRDSAMYRCASSLSDRAVSYGYTFGSGTRLTVV.

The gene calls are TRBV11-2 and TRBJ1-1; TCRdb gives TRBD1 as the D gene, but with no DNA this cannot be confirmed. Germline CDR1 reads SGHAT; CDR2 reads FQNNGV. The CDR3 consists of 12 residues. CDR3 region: CASSRNRGLAFF.

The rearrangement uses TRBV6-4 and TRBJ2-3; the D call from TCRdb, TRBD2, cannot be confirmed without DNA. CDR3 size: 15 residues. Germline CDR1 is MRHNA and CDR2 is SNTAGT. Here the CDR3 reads CASSVLPSRGDTQYF.

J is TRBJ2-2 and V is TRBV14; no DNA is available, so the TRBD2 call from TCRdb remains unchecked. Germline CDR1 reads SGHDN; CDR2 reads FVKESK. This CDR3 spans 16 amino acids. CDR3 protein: CASSQGSPGLTGELFF.

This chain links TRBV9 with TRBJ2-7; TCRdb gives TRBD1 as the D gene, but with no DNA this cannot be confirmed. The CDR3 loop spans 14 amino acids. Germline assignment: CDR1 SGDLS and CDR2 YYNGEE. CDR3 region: CASSPWDRSYEQYF.

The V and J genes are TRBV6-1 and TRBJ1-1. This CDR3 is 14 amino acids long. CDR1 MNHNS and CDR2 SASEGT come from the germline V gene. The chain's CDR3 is CASLLGLWDTEAFF.

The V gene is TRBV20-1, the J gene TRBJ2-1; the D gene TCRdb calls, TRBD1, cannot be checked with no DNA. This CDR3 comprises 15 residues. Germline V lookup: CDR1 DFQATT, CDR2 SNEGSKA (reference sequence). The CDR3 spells CSATDRGELYNEQFF.

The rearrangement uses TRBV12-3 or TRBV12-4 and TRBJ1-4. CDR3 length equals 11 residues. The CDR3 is CASSFRSGLFF.

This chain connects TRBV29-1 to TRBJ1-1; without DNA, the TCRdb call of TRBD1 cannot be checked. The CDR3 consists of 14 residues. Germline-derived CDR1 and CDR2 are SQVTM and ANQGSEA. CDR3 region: CSVEFWGSGTEAFF.

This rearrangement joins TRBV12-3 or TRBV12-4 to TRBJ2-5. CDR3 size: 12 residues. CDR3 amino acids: CASRSLWETQYF.

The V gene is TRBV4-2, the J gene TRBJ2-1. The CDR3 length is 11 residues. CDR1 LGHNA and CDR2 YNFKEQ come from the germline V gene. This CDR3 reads CASSQGYEQFF.

This CDR3 reads CASTDSQETQYF. V and J are TRBV19 and TRBJ2-5; the TCRdb D gene call, TRBD1, has no DNA to confirm it. CDR3 size: 12 residues. The germline gives CDR1 LNHDA, CDR2 SQIVND (reference sequence).

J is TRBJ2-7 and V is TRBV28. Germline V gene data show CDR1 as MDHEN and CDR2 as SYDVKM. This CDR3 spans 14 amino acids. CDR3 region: CASSFYGGAYEQYF.

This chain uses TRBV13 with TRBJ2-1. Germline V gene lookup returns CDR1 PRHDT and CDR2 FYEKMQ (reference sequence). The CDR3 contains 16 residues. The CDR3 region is CASSPMGRRNYNEQFF.

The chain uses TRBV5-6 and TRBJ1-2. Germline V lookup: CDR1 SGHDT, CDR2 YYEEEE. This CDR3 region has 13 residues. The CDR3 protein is CASSRTDIYGYTF.